This T cell receptor (beta chain) appears in the sequencing data of a study of T cell responses to AZD1222 COVID-19 vaccine. CDR3 size: 11 residues. Trimming cost V 5 bases and J 2 bases, with 2 bases left between them. Germline V gene sequence: CDR1 SEHNR, CDR2 FQNEAQ (reference sequence). Repertoires were generated with immunoSEQ multiplex PCR, while TCRdb's copy carries only in-frame clones and drops some. The sample yields about 53,000 clones, roughly 86% seen once. The sequencing used peripheral blood, collected 28 days after the second AZD1222 dose. The chain is built from TRBV7-9 and TRBJ2-3; D is undetermined. This receptor was identified in an adult who received the AZD1222 COVID-19 vaccine. The CDR3: CASSPTDTQYF. DNA of the CDR3: TGTGCCAGCAGCCCCACAGATACGCAGTATTTT.